The next 24 T cell receptor beta chains were all read from a single sample in a study of T-cell reconstitution after alpha-beta-depleted transplantation in children. Unique molecular identifiers were built into the TCRbeta library. TCRdb re-derived calls from the PCR reads in MiXCR, one entry per CDR3 protein. The data show about 470,000 distinct CDR3 sequences, approximately 41% seen once. The sequenced sample was PBMCs, obtained before TCRalphabeta/CD19-depleted stem cell transplant. The receptors were sampled from a girl between 2 and 10 years old with aplastic anemia, due to receive a stem cell transplant.

This clonotype has just a few counts. This chain connects TRBV7-9 to TRBJ1-5; unclear D gene. The CDR3 covers 13 residues. Trimming shortened V by 7 bases and J by 6 bases, and 13 bases separated the two germline ends. Germline V gives CDR1 SEHNR, CDR2 FQNEAQ (reference sequence). This CDR3 reads CASTNGGTQPQHF. CDR3 bases: TGTGCCAGCACCAACGGCGGTACTCAGCCCCAGCATTTT.

This clonotype was found many times. J is TRBJ1-5 and V is TRBV12-3 or TRBV12-4; maybe TRBD1 (5 bases). Trimming removed 3 bases from V and 4 bases from J, with 10 bases in between. The CDR3 is 14 amino acids. As DNA, the CDR3 is TGTGCCAGCAGTTTTGGGACGGAAAATCAGCCCCAGCATTTT. Its protein product is CASSFGTENQPQHF.

The V gene is TRBV6-5, the J gene TRBJ1-1; TRBD1 matches 7 bases. Trimming took 0 bases from V and 5 from J; bases not matched to a gene: 3. Per germline, CDR1 MNHEY and CDR2 SVGAGI. CDR3 size: 14 residues. Written as DNA, the CDR3 is TGTGCCAGCAGTTACTCTGCAGGGGGGACTGAAGCTTTCTTT. Its translation: CASSYSAGGTEAFF.

The chain links TRBV13 to TRBJ2-7, with TRBD2 matching over 13 bases. Germline V gene sequence: CDR1 PRHDT, CDR2 FYEKMQ (reference sequence). The CDR3 covers 17 residues. The V gene end was trimmed by 4 bases and the J gene end by 0 bases; junction bases not matched to a gene: 6. CDR3 protein: CASSSGLAGVSSYEQYF. The CDR3, as DNA: TGTGCCAGCAGCTCCGGACTAGCGGGAGTTAGCTCCTACGAGCAGTACTTC.

V gene TRBV28 combines with J gene TRBJ2-7, with D possibly being TRBD2 (6 bases). The V gene's germline CDR1 is MDHEN and CDR2 SYDVKM. CDR3 size: 12 residues. V shed 9 bases and J shed 6 bases, with 15 bases lying between them. CDR3 protein: CASCLAVSEQYF. DNA of the CDR3: TGTGCCAGTTGTTTAGCGGTGAGCGAGCAGTACTTC. Full variable domain (missing parts from reference TRBV28 and TRBJ2-7): DVKVTQSSRYLVKRTGEKVFLECVQDMDHENMFWYRQDPGLGLRLIYFSYDVKMKEKGDIPEGYSVSREKKERFSLILESASTNQTSMYLCASCLAVSEQYFGPGTRLTVT.

This clonotype was detected once. The gene calls are TRBV27 and TRBJ2-1, with D possibly matching TRBD2 (5 bases). CDR1 is MNHEY and CDR2 is SMNVEV in the germline V gene (reference sequence). With 2 bases removed from V and 8 bases from J, the gap between germline ends came to 25 bases. This CDR3 spans 18 amino acids. CDR3 in amino acids: CASSLEASWAGTSDEQFF. CDR3 DNA sequence: TGTGCCAGCAGTTTAGAGGCTAGCTGGGCAGGAACGAGCGATGAGCAGTTCTTC.

The chain is built from TRBV2 and TRBJ1-3; D unclear. Germline CDR1 SNHLY, CDR2 FYNNEI. The CDR3 loop spans 14 amino acids. Trimming took off 4 bases at V and 0 bases at J, with 7 bases between the two ends. This CDR3 is CASSGTFSGNTIYF. For the CDR3, the DNA is TGTGCCAGCAGTGGCACCTTCTCTGGAAACACCATATATTTT.

This clonotype was detected a few times. An end of the junction does not agree with germline; a read error may underlie this. This chain connects TRBV6-2 or TRBV6-3 to TRBJ1-1, with TRBD1 as a possible D gene (6 bases). Germline CDR1 reads MNHEY; CDR2 reads SVGEGT. This CDR3 contains 18 residues. The CDR3 DNA follows: TGTACCAGCAGTTTAGGGGGGTTGTTGCGGGAATCGAACACTGAAGCTTTCTTT. It is translated as CTSSLGGLLRESNTEAFF.

The V call is TRBV20-1, the J call TRBJ2-7; weak D call: TRBD1 (6 bases). Trimming pared 4 bases from V and 0 bases from J, leaving 16 bases between. CDR1 DFQATT and CDR2 SNEGSKA come from the germline V gene (reference sequence). CDR3 length: 15 residues. Here the CDR3 DNA reads TGCAGTGCTATTAGGGACACTGAAATCTCCTACGAGCAGTACTTC. Encoded protein: CSAIRDTEISYEQYF.

This clonotype was seen at least ten times. This chain uses TRBV15 with TRBJ2-2, with 12 bases matching TRBD2. Germline CDR1 is LNHNV and CDR2 is YYDKDF (reference sequence). Trimming at V came to 3 bases and at J to 5 bases, leaving 19 bases not matched to a gene. The length of the CDR3 is 21 residues. The CDR3: CATSRERTSGIPSLRTGELFF. The CDR3 DNA is TGTGCCACCAGCAGGGAGCGGACTAGCGGGATACCTTCCCTACGAACCGGGGAGCTGTTTTTT.

This clonotype was counted between two and nine times. The V gene is TRBV7-9, the J gene TRBJ2-3; D is undetermined. CDR1 is SEHNR and CDR2 is FQNEAQ in the germline V gene (reference sequence). Trimming took 4 bases from V and 4 from J, leaving 9 bases between them. This CDR3 is built from 13 residues. The CDR3 here is CASSSPTSDTQYF. The CDR3 DNA reads as TGTGCCAGCAGCTCCCCTACTTCAGATACGCAGTATTTT.

This clonotype was detected ten times or more. The rearrangement links TRBV29-1 to TRBJ2-7; D gene ambiguous. CDR1 is SQVTM and CDR2 is ANQGSEA in the germline V gene. The CDR3 spans 14 residues. V dropped 4 bases and J dropped 3 bases, with 16 bases sitting between them. For the CDR3, the DNA is TGCAGCGTTGGGGTACGTAAGGTTCTCTACGAGCAGTACTTC. This codes for CSVGVRKVLYEQYF.

This clonotype was observed a few times. This rearrangement joins TRBV20-1 to TRBJ2-1, with 9 bases that match TRBD2. J was trimmed by 3 bases and V by 3 bases; bases with no gene match: 9. In germline, CDR1 is DFQATT, CDR2 SNEGSKA (reference sequence). The CDR3 extends over 16 amino acids. The CDR3 DNA reads TGCAGTGCTAGGAGTGCGCGGGGGGGCCACTACAATGAGCAGTTCTTC. It translates to CSARSARGGHYNEQFF.

This clonotype was seen many times. The chain employs TRBV4-2 and TRBJ2-2; 9 bases line up with TRBD2. Germline trimming cut 0 bases from V and 1 base from J; bases unmatched to any gene: 3. Germline V gene sequence: CDR1 LGHNA, CDR2 YNFKEQ. The CDR3 is made up of 17 amino acids. The CDR3 sequence: CASSQEPSGMNTGELFF. The DNA for the CDR3 is TGTGCCAGCAGCCAAGAACCTAGCGGGATGAACACCGGGGAGCTGTTTTTT.

The chain recombines TRBV7-2 with TRBJ1-5; 9 positions agree with TRBD1. Per the germline V gene, CDR1 is SGHTA and CDR2 is FQGNSA. The CDR3 extends over 18 amino acids. V lost 5 bases to trimming and J lost 3 bases; unmatched junction nucleotides: 14. Here the CDR3 reads CASSISLPGTGFNQPQHF. CDR3 bases: TGTGCCAGCAGCATCTCCTTACCCGGGACAGGGTTCAATCAGCCCCAGCATTTT.

This clonotype was observed a handful of times. The chain is built from TRBV27 and TRBJ1-1; perhaps TRBD1 as D (5 bases). From germline, CDR1 is MNHEY and CDR2 SMNVEV (reference sequence). V was cut by 4 bases and J by 1 base, with 10 bases left in between. The CDR3 extends over 14 amino acids. The CDR3 DNA reads TGTGCCAGCAGTTGGGGGACGGCGAACACTGAAGCTTTCTTT. It translates to CASSWGTANTEAFF.

This clonotype occurred a few times. The chain couples TRBV15 to TRBJ2-2, with 9 bases lining up with TRBD1. J gave up 7 bases and V 5 bases, and 8 bases lay outside the gene matches. Germline lookup yields CDR1 LNHNV and CDR2 YYDKDF (reference sequence). This CDR3 is 15 amino acids long. CDR3 nucleotide sequence: TGTGCCACCAGCCGTACAGGGGGCGAATACGGGGAGCTGTTTTTT. Translating gives CATSRTGGEYGELFF. Full variable domain (rest looked up from reference TRBV15 and TRBJ2-2): DAMVIQNPRYQVTQFGKPVTLSCSQTLNHNVMYWYQQKSSQAPKLLFHYYDKDFNNEADTPDNFQSRRPNTSFCFLDIRSPGLGDTAMYLCATSRTGGEYGELFFGEGSRLTVL.

This rearrangement joins TRBV5-1 to TRBJ2-4; TRBD2 is a possible D gene (5 bases). Germline loops: CDR1 SGHRS, CDR2 YFSETQ. The V end lost 0 bases, the J end lost 2 bases, and 9 bases lay between the germline ends. This CDR3 comprises 15 residues. For the CDR3, the DNA is TGCGCCAGCAGCTTGGGGCCGGGATCCAAAAACATTCAGTACTTC. Amino acid sequence: CASSLGPGSKNIQYF.

The chain uses TRBV5-1 and TRBJ2-5; D is undetermined. Trimming removed 0 bases from V and 5 bases from J, with 8 bases in between. Germline assignment: CDR1 SGHRS and CDR2 YFSETQ. This CDR3 comprises 13 residues. CDR3 sequence: CASSLELTETQYF. In nucleotides, the CDR3 is TGCGCCAGCAGCTTGGAACTAACGGAGACCCAGTACTTC.

This clonotype was detected ten times or more. The chain is built from TRBV11-2 and TRBJ2-1; TRBD1 agrees at 8 bases. Per germline, CDR1 SGHAT and CDR2 FQNNGV. Trimming cost V 5 bases and J 5 bases; bases outside gene matches: 8. The CDR3 runs 15 residues. CDR3 in DNA: TGTGCCAGCAGCCCCCGGACAGGGAAAAACAATGAGCAGTTCTTC. The encoded protein is CASSPRTGKNNEQFF.

This clonotype appeared a few times. This rearrangement joins TRBV27 to TRBJ1-2; 9 bases are shared with TRBD1. This CDR3 contains 15 residues. V lost 8 bases and J lost 2; bases outside the gene matches: 9. Germline CDR1 is MNHEY and CDR2 is SMNVEV (reference sequence). CDR3 region: CASARQGVLNYGYTF. CDR3 in DNA: TGTGCCAGCGCCCGACAGGGGGTCCTCAACTATGGCTACACCTTC.

There are many counts of this clonotype. J is TRBJ2-2 and V is TRBV5-6, with D perhaps TRBD1 (6 bases). Germline values: CDR1 SGHDT, CDR2 YYEEEE. The V end lost 1 base, the J end lost 6 bases, and 7 bases lay between the germline ends. This CDR3 has 13 amino acids. The CDR3 loop is CASSLTGPGELFF. DNA of the CDR3: TGTGCCAGCAGCTTGACAGGGCCCGGGGAGCTGTTTTTT.

This clonotype was detected a few times. This sequence joins TRBV5-1 and TRBJ2-7; D call uncertain. V shed 1 base and J shed 2 bases, with 7 bases lying between them. Per germline, CDR1 SGHRS and CDR2 YFSETQ. The length of the CDR3 is 13 residues. CDR3 loop: CASSLQPAYEQYF. CDR3 sequence (DNA): TGCGCCAGCAGCTTGCAACCAGCCTACGAGCAGTACTTC.

The V and J genes are TRBV3-1 and TRBJ2-7; D is undetermined. The V end was cut by 0 bases, the J end by 6 bases, with 15 bases between. Germline values: CDR1 LGHDT, CDR2 YNNKEL (reference sequence). This CDR3 is 15 amino acids long. In DNA, the CDR3 is TGTGCCAGCAGCCAAGAGATCGGGCGCTGGGGCGAGCAGTACTTC. Its protein is CASSQEIGRWGEQYF.